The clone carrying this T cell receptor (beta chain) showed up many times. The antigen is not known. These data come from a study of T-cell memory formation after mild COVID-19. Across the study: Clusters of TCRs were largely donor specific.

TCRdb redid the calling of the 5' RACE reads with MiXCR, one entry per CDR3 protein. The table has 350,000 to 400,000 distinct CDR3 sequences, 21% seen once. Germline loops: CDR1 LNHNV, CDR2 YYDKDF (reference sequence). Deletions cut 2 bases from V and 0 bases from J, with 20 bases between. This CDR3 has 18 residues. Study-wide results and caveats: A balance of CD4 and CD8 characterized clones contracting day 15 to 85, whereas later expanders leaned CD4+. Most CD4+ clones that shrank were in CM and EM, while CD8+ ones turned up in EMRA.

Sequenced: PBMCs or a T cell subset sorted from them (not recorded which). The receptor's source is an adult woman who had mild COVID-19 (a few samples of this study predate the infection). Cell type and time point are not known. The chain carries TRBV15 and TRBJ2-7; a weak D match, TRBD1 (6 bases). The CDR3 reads CATSRKFTGLVVSYEQYF. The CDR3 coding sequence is TGTGCCACCAGCAGAAAATTTACAGGGTTGGTAGTCTCCTACGAGCAGTACTTC.